These 5 T cell receptor beta chains share one sample of origin, sequenced in a study of cytomegalovirus exposure and HLA in healthy donors. PCR primers comprised 60 Vbeta and 13 Jbeta primers. Method: immunoSEQ multiplex PCR; TCRdb's copy keeps in-frame clones and lacks some. The repertoire holds some 84,000 clones, with 60% to 85% as singletons. The sequenced sample consisted of PBMCs. These receptors originate from a boy aged 10-17 years in good health and CMV-seronegative.

This sequence joins TRBV29-1 and TRBJ2-7; TRBD1 agrees at 8 bases. Germline V gives CDR1 SQVTM, CDR2 ANQGSEA. The CDR3 loop spans 13 amino acids. Trimming took 7 bases from V and 5 from J; bases not matched to a gene: 10. CDR3 residues: CSANGQGGNEQYF. Written as DNA, the CDR3 is TGCAGCGCGAACGGACAGGGTGGCAACGAGCAGTACTTC.

V and J are TRBV28 and TRBJ1-2; 7 bases align to TRBD1. Unmatched junction bases numbered 8, after V lost 5 bases and J lost 5 bases. CDR3 size: 14 residues. Germline-derived CDR1 and CDR2 are MDHEN and SYDVKM. The CDR3 DNA is TGTGCCAGCAGTCAATTGACAGGGACTTATGGCTACACCTTC. It translates to CASSQLTGTYGYTF.

The chain recombines TRBV4-1 with TRBJ2-7, with D perhaps matching TRBD1 (5 bases). CDR1 is MGHRA, CDR2 YSYEKL, per germline. The ends were cut back, 4 bases at V and 5 bases at J, with 18 bases in the middle. This CDR3 has 15 residues. Here the CDR3 DNA reads TGCGCCAGCAGCCTAGGACCCCCCACAGGAGACGAGCAGTACTTC. It yields the protein CASSLGPPTGDEQYF.

The chain employs TRBV7-8 and TRBJ2-5; no clear D gene. This CDR3 is built from 12 residues. Between the trimmed V and J ends, which lost 3 bases and 5 bases, there was a span of 7 bases. CDR1 and CDR2 from the germline V gene are SGHVS and FQNEAQ. The CDR3 sequence is CASSFLHETQYF. The CDR3 DNA reads TGTGCCAGCAGCTTTTTACACGAGACCCAGTACTTC.

This clone was counted between two and nine times. This chain joins TRBV13 and TRBJ2-2; 16 positions match TRBD2. Trimming removed 5 bases from V and 3 bases from J; junction bases left unmatched: 6. Germline V gene sequence: CDR1 PRHDT, CDR2 FYEKMQ (reference sequence). There are 18 residues in the CDR3. In nucleotides, the CDR3 is TGTGCCAGCAGCCCGGGACTAGCGGGAGGGCCGTACACCGGGGAGCTGTTTTTT. Protein sequence: CASSPGLAGGPYTGELFF.